This TCR beta chain was retrieved from a study of cytomegalovirus exposure and HLA in healthy donors. The CDR3 covers 16 residues. Germline V CDR1 and CDR2: LNHDA, SQIVND (reference sequence). Losses at the gene ends were 4 bases for V and 1 base for J; bases not matched to a gene: 8. Note on this clone: Its antigen remains unknown.

Each donor was nominally healthy when sampled (though unrecorded immune exposures were likely). Study-level points and caveats: The CMV antigen specificity of a few CMV-associated chains was confirmed through in vitro analysis. It was shown in a later analysis that HLA-associated TCR beta chains were more clonally expanded than other, equally common chains. The later analysis indicated that the majority of CMV-associated TCR beta chains appeared HLA-restricted.

Use of 60 Vbeta and 13 Jbeta primers characterized the PCR. TCRdb's copy holds only in-frame clones and misses some; the assay was immunoSEQ multiplex PCR. Of about 180,000 clones listed, 72% are singletons. This sequence was found in a human donor in good health. The chain carries TRBV19 and TRBJ1-1; TRBD1 matches 8 bases. Input material: PBMCs. CDR3 amino acids: CASSSSFGQGNTEAFF. The CDR3 DNA sequence: TGTGCCAGTAGTAGTAGTTTTGGACAGGGGAACACTGAAGCTTTCTTT. The full variable domain, its missing parts supplied by reference TRBV19 and TRBJ1-1, is DGGITQSPKYLFRKEGQNVTLSCEQNLNHDAMYWYRQDPGQGLRLIYYSQIVNDFQKGDIAEGYSVSREKKESFPLTVTSAQKNPTAFYLCASSSSFGQGNTEAFFGQGTRLTVV.